Reported below is one T cell receptor (beta chain). The antigen remains undetermined. The data were taken from a study of lymphopenia after photon versus proton radiotherapy. Regarding the study as a whole: Under photons, naive T cells and diversity fell while effector/memory populations rose.

Method: immunoSEQ multiplex PCR; TCRdb's copy keeps in-frame clones and lacks some. The profile covers some 42,000 clones, with under 85% appearing a single time and roughly 23% taken by the ten largest. Germline values: CDR1 MNHNY, CDR2 SVGAGI (reference sequence). This CDR3 region has 15 residues. Between the trimmed V and J ends, which lost 8 bases and 3 bases, there was a span of 14 bases. V and J are TRBV6-6 and TRBJ1-6; no firm D call. This TCR derives from a woman in her 70s with pancreatic cancer. Sequenced material: peripheral blood, taken from a patient treated with proton-based radiotherapy. DNA for the CDR3: TGTGCCAGCCTGCGGTCGGGAAACTATAATTCACCCCTCCACTTT. Amino acids: CASLRSGNYNSPLHF.